These T cell receptor beta chains were read from a single sample in a study of blood T cell repertoires in COVID-19. Sequencing used immunoSEQ multiplex PCR; TCRdb keeps in-frame clones, though not all of them. The sample carries 150,000 to 200,000 clones, just over 85% recorded once. Sequencing was carried out using PBMCs or T cells enriched from blood (not recorded which). Every receptor here comes from a woman aged 18-29 years who had recovered from COVID-19. Both conserved end residues are trimmed from each CDR3. Fields, in order: J gene, V gene, CDR3 protein.

TRBJ1-1	TRBV12-3/TRBV12-4	ASIGTAYTEAF
TRBJ2-3	TRBV7-9	ASSLDLAGNTDTQY
TRBJ1-2	TRBV5-8	ASSLEGGGVLRYT
TRBJ2-3	TRBV27	ASSLDRGDTQY
TRBJ2-3	TRBV5-1	ASSSRQGLATDTQY
TRBJ1-2	TRBV24-1	ATSDSTSNYGYT
TRBJ2-3	TRBV7-2	ASSLIAGAFTDTQY
TRBJ2-5	TRBV7-8	ASSPNFLGTGETQY
TRBJ1-2	TRBV9	ASSELRDSNYGYT
TRBJ2-1	TRBV2	ASIRTSGWSSYNEQF
TRBJ1-4	TRBV7-2	ASSSGTVTNEKLF
TRBJ2-1	TRBV19	ARGWGVYNEQF
TRBJ1-6	TRBV27	ASSLLAGLYNSPLH
TRBJ2-7	TRBV6-5	ASSRSLSSYEQY
TRBJ1-4	TRBV4-1	ASSRTDSHNEKLF
TRBJ2-7	TRBV28	AVEGAYYEQY
TRBJ1-2	TRBV28	ASSQGATYGYT
TRBJ2-7	TRBV5-4	ASSLDGVLEQY
TRBJ1-5	TRBV11-2	ASSHSGNGQPQH
TRBJ2-5	TRBV2	ASSDFETQY
TRBJ1-4	TRBV19	ASTDRSATNEKLF
TRBJ2-1	TRBV7-9	ASSLHPREPYNEQF
TRBJ2-7	TRBV4-1	ASSSRQGPYEQY
TRBJ1-4	TRBV4-3	ASSHTNRGRREKLF
TRBJ1-5	TRBV11-2	ASSSYVNQPQH
TRBJ2-7	TRBV5-1	ASSTGLVGSEQY
TRBJ2-4	TRBV10-3	AISESVDRFIQY
TRBJ1-2	TRBV29-1	SVVFQEVGYT
TRBJ1-1	TRBV12-3/TRBV12-4	ASSLVRNTEAF
TRBJ1-1	TRBV5-1	ASSPDREGTEAF
TRBJ1-1	TRBV9	ASSVGGQPNTEAF
TRBJ2-1	TRBV5-1	ASSATPTSSYNEQF
TRBJ2-1	TRBV7-3	ASSLVLTSYNEQF
TRBJ1-4	TRBV30	AWSGVATNEKLF
TRBJ2-1	TRBV4-1	ASSHPRTSGVFIDEQF
TRBJ2-1	TRBV19	ASSISAGVHNSYNEQF
TRBJ2-6	TRBV7-7	ASSQGAVGGANVLT
TRBJ2-7	TRBV28	ASSLGTQADYEQY
TRBJ1-1	TRBV4-2	ASSQGRARGETEAF
TRBJ1-1	TRBV5-1	ASSRQGGNTEAF
TRBJ2-1	TRBV7-9	ASSLPTDSSYNEQF
TRBJ1-2	TRBV27	ASSFNGGARGYT
TRBJ2-5	TRBV19	ASSVGTGQETQY
TRBJ2-5	TRBV10-3	AISDRGRGRETQY
TRBJ2-1	TRBV2	ASSVEGRYNEQF
TRBJ2-7	TRBV7-2	ASSLGSGGYEQY